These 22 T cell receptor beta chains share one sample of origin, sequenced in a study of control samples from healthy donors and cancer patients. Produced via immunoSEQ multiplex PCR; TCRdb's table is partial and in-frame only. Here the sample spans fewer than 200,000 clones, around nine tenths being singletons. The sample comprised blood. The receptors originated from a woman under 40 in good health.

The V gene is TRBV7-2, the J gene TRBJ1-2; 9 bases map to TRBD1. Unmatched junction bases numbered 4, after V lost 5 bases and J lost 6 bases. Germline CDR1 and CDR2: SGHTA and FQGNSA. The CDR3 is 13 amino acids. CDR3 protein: CASSTGTGNGYTF. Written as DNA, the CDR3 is TGTGCCAGCAGCACCGGGACAGGGAATGGCTACACCTTC.

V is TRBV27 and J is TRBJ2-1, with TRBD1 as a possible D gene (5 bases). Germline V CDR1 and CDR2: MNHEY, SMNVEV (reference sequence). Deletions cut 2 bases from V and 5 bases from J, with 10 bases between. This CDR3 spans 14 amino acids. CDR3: CASSLRAGNNEQFF. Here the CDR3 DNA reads TGTGCCAGCAGTTTAAGAGCAGGGAACAATGAGCAGTTCTTC.

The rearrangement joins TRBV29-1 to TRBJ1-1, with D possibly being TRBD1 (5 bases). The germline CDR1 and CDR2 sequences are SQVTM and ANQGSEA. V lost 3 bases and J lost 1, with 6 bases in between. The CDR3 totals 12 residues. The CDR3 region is CSVDDRNTEAFF. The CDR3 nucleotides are TGCAGCGTTGACGACAGGAACACTGAAGCTTTCTTT.

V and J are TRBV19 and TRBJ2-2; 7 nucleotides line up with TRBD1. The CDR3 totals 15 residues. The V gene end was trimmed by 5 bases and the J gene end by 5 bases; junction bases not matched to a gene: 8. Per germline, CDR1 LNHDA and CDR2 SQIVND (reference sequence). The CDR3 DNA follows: TGTGCCAGTAGTTATGGACAGGTCGAAACCGGGGAGCTGTTTTTT. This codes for CASSYGQVETGELFF.

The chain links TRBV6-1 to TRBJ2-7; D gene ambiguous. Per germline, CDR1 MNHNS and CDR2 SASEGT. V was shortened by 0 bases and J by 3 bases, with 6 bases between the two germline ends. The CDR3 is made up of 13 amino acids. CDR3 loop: CASSEAQFYEQYV. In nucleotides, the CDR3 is TGTGCCAGCAGTGAAGCACAGTTCTACGAGCAGTACGTC.

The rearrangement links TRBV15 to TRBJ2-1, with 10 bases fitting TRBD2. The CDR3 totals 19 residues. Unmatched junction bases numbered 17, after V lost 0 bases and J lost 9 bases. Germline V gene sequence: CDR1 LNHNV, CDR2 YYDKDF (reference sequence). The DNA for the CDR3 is TGTGCCACCAGCAGAGATACCCGCCGGGGGAGCGGGAGGGTAGGTGAGCAGTTCTTC. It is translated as CATSRDTRRGSGRVGEQFF.

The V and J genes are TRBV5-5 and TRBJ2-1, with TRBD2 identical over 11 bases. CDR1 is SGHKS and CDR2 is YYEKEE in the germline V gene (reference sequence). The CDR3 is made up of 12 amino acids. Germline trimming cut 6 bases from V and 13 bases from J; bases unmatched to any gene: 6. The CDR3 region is CASTGGLAVQFF. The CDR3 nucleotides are TGTGCCAGCACCGGGGGACTAGCGGTCCAGTTCTTC.

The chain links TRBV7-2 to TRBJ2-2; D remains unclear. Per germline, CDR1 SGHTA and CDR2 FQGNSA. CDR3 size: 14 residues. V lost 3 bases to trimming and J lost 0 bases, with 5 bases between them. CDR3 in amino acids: CASSLRANTGELFF. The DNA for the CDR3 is TGTGCCAGCAGCTTGCGAGCGAACACCGGGGAGCTGTTTTTT.

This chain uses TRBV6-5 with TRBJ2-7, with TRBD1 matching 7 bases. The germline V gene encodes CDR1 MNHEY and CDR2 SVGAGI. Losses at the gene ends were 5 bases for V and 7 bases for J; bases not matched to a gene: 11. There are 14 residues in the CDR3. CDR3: CASSLRQGRREQYF. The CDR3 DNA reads TGTGCCAGCAGTCTCCGACAGGGACGGAGGGAGCAGTACTTC.

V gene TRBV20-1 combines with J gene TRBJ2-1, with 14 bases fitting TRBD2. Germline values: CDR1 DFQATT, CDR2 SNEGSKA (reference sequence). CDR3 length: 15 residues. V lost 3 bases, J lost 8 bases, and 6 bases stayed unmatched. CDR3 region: CSASGLAGGWDEQFF. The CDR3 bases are TGCAGTGCTAGTGGACTAGCGGGAGGTTGGGATGAGCAGTTCTTC.

In nucleotides, the CDR3 is TGCGCCAGCAGCCTCGACAGGGTTGGGGAAAAACTGTTTTTT. Protein: CASSLDRVGEKLFF. This sequence joins TRBV5-1 and TRBJ1-4; 7 bases line up with TRBD1. The CDR3 is 14 amino acids. Germline CDR1 is SGHRS and CDR2 is YFSETQ. Trimming cost V 4 bases and J 8 bases; bases outside gene matches: 8.

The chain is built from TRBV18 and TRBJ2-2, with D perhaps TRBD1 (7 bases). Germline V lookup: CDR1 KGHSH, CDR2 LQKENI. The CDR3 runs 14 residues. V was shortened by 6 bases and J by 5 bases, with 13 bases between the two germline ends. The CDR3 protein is CASSRDRLTGELFF. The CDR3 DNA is TGTGCCAGCTCGCGGGACAGATTAACCGGGGAGCTGTTTTTT.

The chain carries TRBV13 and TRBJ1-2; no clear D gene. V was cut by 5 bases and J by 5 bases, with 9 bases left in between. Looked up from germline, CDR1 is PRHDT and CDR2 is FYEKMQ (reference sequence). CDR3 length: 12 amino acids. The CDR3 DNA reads TGTGCCAGCAGCGCTGAGAGGTATGGCTACACCTTC. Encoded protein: CASSAERYGYTF.

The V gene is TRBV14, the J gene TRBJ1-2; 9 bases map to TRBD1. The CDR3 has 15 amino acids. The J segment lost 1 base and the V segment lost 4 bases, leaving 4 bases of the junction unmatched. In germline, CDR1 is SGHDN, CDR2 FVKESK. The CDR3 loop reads CASSLRTGDNYGYTF. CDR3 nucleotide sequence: TGTGCCAGCAGCCTCCGGACAGGGGATAACTATGGCTACACCTTC.

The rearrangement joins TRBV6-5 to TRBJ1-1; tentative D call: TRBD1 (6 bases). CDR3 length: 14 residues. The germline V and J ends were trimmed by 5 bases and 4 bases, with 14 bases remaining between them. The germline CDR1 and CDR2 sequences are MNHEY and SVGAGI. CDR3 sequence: CASSTYRVGTEAFF. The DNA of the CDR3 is TGTGCCAGCAGTACATACAGGGTTGGCACTGAAGCTTTCTTT.

Here the CDR3 DNA reads TGTGCCAGCAGGATCTTGGGGCCCCCTTCACCCCTCCACTTT. This encodes CASRILGPPSPLHF. The V call is TRBV5-6, the J call TRBJ1-6, with D perhaps matching TRBD1 (5 bases). With 5 bases removed from V and 9 bases from J, the gap between germline ends came to 15 bases. The CDR3 extends over 14 amino acids. Germline V gene lookup returns CDR1 SGHDT and CDR2 YYEEEE.

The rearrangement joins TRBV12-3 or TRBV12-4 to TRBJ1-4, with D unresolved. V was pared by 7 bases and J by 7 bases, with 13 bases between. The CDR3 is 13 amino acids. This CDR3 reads CASTMNGGEKLFF. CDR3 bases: TGTGCCAGCACAATGAATGGTGGTGAAAAACTGTTTTTT.

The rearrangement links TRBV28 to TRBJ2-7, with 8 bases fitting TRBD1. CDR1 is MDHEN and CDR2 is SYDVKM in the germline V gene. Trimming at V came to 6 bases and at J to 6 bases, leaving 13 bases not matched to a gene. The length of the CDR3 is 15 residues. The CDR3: CASSRRRGQEGEQYF. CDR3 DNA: TGTGCCAGCAGCCGCCGACGGGGACAGGAGGGCGAGCAGTACTTC.

CDR3 coding DNA: TGTGCCAGCAGCGTCTTGACAGGGCAAGAGACCCAGTACTTC. It codes for CASSVLTGQETQYF. The chain employs TRBV5-5 and TRBJ2-5; 7 bases agree with TRBD1. This CDR3 region has 14 residues. Germline loops: CDR1 SGHKS, CDR2 YYEKEE (reference sequence). The ends lost 4 bases at V and 2 bases at J; junction bases unmatched: 5.

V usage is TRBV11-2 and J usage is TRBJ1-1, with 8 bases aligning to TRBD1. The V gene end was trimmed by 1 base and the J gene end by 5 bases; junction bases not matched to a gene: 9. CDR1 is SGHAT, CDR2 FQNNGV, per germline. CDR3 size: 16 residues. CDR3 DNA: TGTGCCAGCAGCTTAGTTGGTGGACAGGGTGGGACTGAAGCTTTCTTT. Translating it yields CASSLVGGQGGTEAFF. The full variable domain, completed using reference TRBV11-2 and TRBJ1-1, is EAGVAQSPRYKIIEKRQSVAFWCNPISGHATLYWYQQILGQGPKLLIQFQNNGVVDDSQLPKDRFSAERLKGVDSTLKIQPAKLEDSAVYLCASSLVGGQGGTEAFFGQGTRLTVV.

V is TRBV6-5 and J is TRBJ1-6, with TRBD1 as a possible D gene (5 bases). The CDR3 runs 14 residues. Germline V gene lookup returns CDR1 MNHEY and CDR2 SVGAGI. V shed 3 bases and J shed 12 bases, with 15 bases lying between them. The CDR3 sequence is CASSYGDRRRPLHF. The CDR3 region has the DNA TGTGCCAGCAGTTATGGGGACCGGAGGAGACCCCTCCACTTT.

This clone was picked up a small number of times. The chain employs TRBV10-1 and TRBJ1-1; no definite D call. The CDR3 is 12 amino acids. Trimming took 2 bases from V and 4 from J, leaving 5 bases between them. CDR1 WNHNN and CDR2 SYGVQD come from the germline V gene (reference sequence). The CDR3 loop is CASSEVGTEAFF. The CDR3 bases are TGCGCCAGCAGTGAGGTCGGCACTGAAGCTTTCTTT.